This T cell receptor (beta chain) is from a study of T cells in Graves' hyperthyroidism and ophthalmopathy. Points from the study as a whole: In simple terms, a model built on 13 V-J features told ophthalmopathy apart from stable hyperthyroidism.

Regions amplified from RNA transcripts were the TCR beta CDR3 regions. Initially, a first-round RT-PCR of the TCR CDR3 employed the HTBI primer set. TCRdb re-analysed the multiplex PCR reads in MiXCR, keeping a single row per CDR3 protein. The sample has approximately 98,000 distinct CDR3 sequences, roughly 37% seen once. As for this clonotype: Antigen: not known. This may come from a read error, since a much larger clone is one base off.

These patients, aged 18 to 65, had recently diagnosed hyperthyroidism lasting under 2 months. It was uncontrolled infection, other autoimmune disease, pregnancy or lactation that excluded patients. The germline V gene has CDR1 MNHNY and CDR2 SVGAGI (reference sequence). CDR3 length: 16 amino acids. The chain links TRBV6-6 to TRBJ1-2, with TRBD1 identical over 7 bases. The sample was peripheral blood or thyroid tissue (not recorded which). The TCR comes from a woman aged 30 to 39 with Graves' hyperthyroidism. CDR3 amino acids: CASSEAPGTVLYGYAF. CDR3 coding DNA: TGTGCCAGCAGTGAAGCGCCCGGGACAGTACTCTATGGCTACGCCTTC.